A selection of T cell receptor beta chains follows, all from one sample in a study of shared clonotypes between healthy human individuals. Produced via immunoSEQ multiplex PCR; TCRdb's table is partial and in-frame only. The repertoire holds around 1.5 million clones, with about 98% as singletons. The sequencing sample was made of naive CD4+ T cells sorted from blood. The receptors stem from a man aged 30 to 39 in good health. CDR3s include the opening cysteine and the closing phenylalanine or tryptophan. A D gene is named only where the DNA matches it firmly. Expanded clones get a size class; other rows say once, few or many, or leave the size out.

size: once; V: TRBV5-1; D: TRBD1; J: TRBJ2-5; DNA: TGCGCCAGCAGCTCTTCGGGGACAGTCGAGACCCAGTACTTC; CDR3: CASSSSGTVETQYF
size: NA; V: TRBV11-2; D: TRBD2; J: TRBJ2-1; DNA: TGTGCCAGCAGCTGGGGGGGCTCCTACAATGAGCAGTTCTTC; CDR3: CASSWGGSYNEQFF
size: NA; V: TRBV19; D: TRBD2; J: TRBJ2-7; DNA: TGTGCCAGTAGTATCGGGGGGGCCTACGAGCAGTACTTC; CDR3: CASSIGGAYEQYF
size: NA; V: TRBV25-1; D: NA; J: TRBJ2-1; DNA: TGTGCCAGCAGTGAATGGAACACAGCTTCCTACAATGAGCAGTTCTTC; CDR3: CASSEWNTASYNEQFF
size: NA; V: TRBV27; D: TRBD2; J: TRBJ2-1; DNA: TGTGCCACCACAAACGGGGACTATGCCTACAATGAGCAGTTCTTC; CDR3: CATTNGDYAYNEQFF
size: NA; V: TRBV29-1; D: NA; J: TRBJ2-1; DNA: TGCAGCGTTCAGGCTTTCCCGGTCAAGGAGCAGTTCTTC; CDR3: CSVQAFPVKEQFF
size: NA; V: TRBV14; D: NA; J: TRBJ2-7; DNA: TGTGCCAGCAGCCAAGATCGAAGGGGCATAAGGATCTACGAGCAGTACTTC; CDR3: CASSQDRRGIRIYEQYF
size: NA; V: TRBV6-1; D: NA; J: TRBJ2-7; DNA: TGTGCCAGCAGAAATACAGGAACCTACGAGCAGTACTTC; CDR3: CASRNTGTYEQYF
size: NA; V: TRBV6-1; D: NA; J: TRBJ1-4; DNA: TGTGCCAGCAGTGCATCTCCTCTCTTAGCATCTAATGAAAAACTGTTTTTT; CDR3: CASSASPLLASNEKLFF
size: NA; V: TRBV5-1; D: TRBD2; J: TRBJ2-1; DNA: TGCGCCAGCAGCCCTCAAGCGGGACTGAACAATGAGCAGTTCTTC; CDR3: CASSPQAGLNNEQFF
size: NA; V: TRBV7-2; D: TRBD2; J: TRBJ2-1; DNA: TGTGCCAGCAGCACTGAAAGTAGCGGGGTCTCCTACAATGAGCAGTTCTTC; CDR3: CASSTESSGVSYNEQFF
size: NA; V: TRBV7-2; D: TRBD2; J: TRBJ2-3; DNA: TGTGCCAGCAGCCCGACTAGCGGGAGATTGGATACGCAGTATTTT; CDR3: CASSPTSGRLDTQYF
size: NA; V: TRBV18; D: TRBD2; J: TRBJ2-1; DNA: TGTGCCAGCTCGGTCGGCGGGGGTAAGGAGCAGTTCTTC; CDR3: CASSVGGGKEQFF
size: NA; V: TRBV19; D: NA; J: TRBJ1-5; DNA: TGTGCCAGTAGTATAGAGTTTCAGGGCGGTCAGCCCCAGCATTTT; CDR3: CASSIEFQGGQPQHF
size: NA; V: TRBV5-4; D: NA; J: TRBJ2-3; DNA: TGTGCCAGCAGGCCTCGTCAAACGGCAGATACGCAGTATTTT; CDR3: CASRPRQTADTQYF
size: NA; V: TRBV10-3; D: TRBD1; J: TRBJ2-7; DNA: TGTGCCATCAGAGGGACAGCCGCCTACGAGCAGTACTTC; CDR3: CAIRGTAAYEQYF
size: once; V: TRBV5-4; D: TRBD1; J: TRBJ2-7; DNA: TGTGCCAGCAGCTTGGAACAGGGGGCTTGGGAGCAGTACTTC; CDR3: CASSLEQGAWEQYF
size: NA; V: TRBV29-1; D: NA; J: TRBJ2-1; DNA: TGCAGCTCCAAAACTCGGGTACGCTACAATGAGCAGTTCTTC; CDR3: CSSKTRVRYNEQFF
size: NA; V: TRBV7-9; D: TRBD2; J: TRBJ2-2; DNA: TGTGCCAGCAGCCTGAGCGGGAGTTACACCGGGGAGCTGTTTTTT; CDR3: CASSLSGSYTGELFF
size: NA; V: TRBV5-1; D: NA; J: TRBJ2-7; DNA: TGCGCCAGCAGCCAAGGGGTAGAGCAGTACTTC; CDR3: CASSQGVEQYF
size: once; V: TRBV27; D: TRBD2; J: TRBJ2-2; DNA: TGTGCCAGCAGCACCCCGGGACTAGCGGGAGGAAGAAACACCGGGGAGCTGTTTTTT; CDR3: CASSTPGLAGGRNTGELFF
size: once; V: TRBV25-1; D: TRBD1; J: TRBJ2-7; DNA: TGTGCCAGCAGCCGTGACAGGGGATACTACGAGCAGTACTTC; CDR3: CASSRDRGYYEQYF
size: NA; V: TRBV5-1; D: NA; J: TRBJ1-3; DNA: TGCGCCAGCAGCATTGCCGGGACGCCCTCGGGAAACACCATATATTTT; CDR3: CASSIAGTPSGNTIYF
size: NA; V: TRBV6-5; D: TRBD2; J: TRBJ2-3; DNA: TGTGCCAGCAGCAAGACTAGCGGGAGCACAGATACGCAGTATTTT; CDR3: CASSKTSGSTDTQYF
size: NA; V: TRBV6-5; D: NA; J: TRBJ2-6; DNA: TGTGCCAGCAGTTACTTAGGTGGGGCCAACGTCCTGACTTTC; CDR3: CASSYLGGANVLTF
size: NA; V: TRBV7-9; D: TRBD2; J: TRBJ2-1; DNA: TGTGCCAGCAGCTACGGACTAGCGGGGAGAAGCTCCTACAATGAGCAGTTCTTC; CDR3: CASSYGLAGRSSYNEQFF
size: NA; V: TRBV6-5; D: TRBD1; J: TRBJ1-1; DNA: TGTGCCAGCAGTCCCAGGGGGGGTGCTGAAGCTTTCTTT; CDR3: CASSPRGGAEAFF
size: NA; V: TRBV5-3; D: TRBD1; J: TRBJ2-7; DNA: TGTGCCAGAAGCGGGAGTGGACAGGGGTACTACGAGCAGTACTTC; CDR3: CARSGSGQGYYEQYF
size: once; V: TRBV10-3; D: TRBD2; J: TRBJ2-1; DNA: TGTGCCATCAGTGGAACTAGCGGGAGGGGGAATGAGCAGTTCTTC; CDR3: CAISGTSGRGNEQFF
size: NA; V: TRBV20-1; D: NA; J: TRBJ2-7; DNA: TGCAGTGCTAAAGACTCCTACGAGCAGTACTTC; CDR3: CSAKDSYEQYF
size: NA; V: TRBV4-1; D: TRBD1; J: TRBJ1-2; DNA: TGCGCCAGCAGCCAAACAGGGGGGAACTATGGCTACACCTTC; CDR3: CASSQTGGNYGYTF
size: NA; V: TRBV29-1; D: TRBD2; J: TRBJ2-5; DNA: TGCAGCGTGTCTAGCGGACAAGAGACCCAGTACTTC; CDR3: CSVSSGQETQYF
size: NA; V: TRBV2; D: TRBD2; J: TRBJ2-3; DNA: TGTGCCAGCAGTCCCCTAAGCGGGAGTGAAGCGCAGTATTTT; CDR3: CASSPLSGSEAQYF
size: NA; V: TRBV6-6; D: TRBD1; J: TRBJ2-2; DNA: TGTGCCAGCAGTTACTCGGGACAGATCACCGGGGAGCTGTTTTTT; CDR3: CASSYSGQITGELFF
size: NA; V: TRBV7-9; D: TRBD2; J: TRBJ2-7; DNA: TGTGCCAGCAGACAAACTAGCGGGAGGGATCACGAGCAGTACTTC; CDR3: CASRQTSGRDHEQYF
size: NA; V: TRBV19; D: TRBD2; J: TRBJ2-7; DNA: TGTGCCAGTAGTATCCTAGCGGGAGCGGCCGGCGAGCAGTACTTC; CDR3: CASSILAGAAGEQYF
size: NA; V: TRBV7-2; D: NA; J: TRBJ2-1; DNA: TGTGCCAGCAGCCCCCGGGGGATTCGCTCCTACAATGAGCAGTTCTTC; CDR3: CASSPRGIRSYNEQFF
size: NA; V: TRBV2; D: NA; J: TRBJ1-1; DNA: TGTGCCAGCAGTGAACATGGGGACACTGAAGCTTTCTTT; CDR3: CASSEHGDTEAFF
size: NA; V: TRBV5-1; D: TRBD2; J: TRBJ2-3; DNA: TGCGCCAGCAGCTTCTCCGCACGGGAGGCTACGCAGTATTTT; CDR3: CASSFSAREATQYF
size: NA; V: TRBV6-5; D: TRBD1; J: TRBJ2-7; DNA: TGTGCCAGCCTCCAAAGGGGACAGGGGGCCTACGAGCAGTACTTC; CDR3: CASLQRGQGAYEQYF
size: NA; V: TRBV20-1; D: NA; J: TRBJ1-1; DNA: TGCAGTGCTCAAAAACAGGGTGAAGCTTTCTTT; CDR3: CSAQKQGEAFF
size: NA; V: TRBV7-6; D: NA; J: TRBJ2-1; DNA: TGTGCCAGCAGCTTAGGGGATAATGAGCAGTTCTTC; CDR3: CASSLGDNEQFF
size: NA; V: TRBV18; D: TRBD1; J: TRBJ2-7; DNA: TGTGCCAGCTCCCCTCCCGGGACAGGGGTCGAGCAGTACTTC; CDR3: CASSPPGTGVEQYF
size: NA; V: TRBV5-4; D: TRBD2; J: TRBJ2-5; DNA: TGTGCCAGCAGCTTGAGACTAGCGGGAGGGCAAGAGACCCAGTACTTC; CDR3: CASSLRLAGGQETQYF
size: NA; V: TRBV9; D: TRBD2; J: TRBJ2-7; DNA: TGTGCCAGCAGCGAGGGACTAGCGGGAGTCGAGCAGTACTTC; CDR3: CASSEGLAGVEQYF
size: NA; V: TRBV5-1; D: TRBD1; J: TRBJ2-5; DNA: TGCGCCAGCGGACACGGGACAGGGGAAGAGACCCAGTACTTC; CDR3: CASGHGTGEETQYF
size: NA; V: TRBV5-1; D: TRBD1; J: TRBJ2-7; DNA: TGCGCCAGCAGCGAGCTCGGGACAGGGGCCCACGAGCAGTACTTC; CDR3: CASSELGTGAHEQYF